This TCR beta chain was recorded in a study of control samples from healthy donors and cancer patients. CDR3 length equals 19 residues. CDR1 and CDR2 (germline): MNHEY, SMNVEV (reference sequence). J lost 5 bases, V lost 4 bases, and 22 bases had no gene match. Some clones are missing from TCRdb's copy, which holds only in-frame ones; the method was immunoSEQ multiplex PCR. Among 85,000 to 90,000 clones listed, roughly nine tenths were seen once. The TCR originated in a man aged 30 to 45 in good health. The source material was blood. The V call is TRBV27, the J call TRBJ1-2; 7 bases agree with TRBD1. The chain's CDR3 is CASSSHLGTVRLGVYGYTF. In DNA form, the CDR3 reads TGTGCCAGCAGTTCCCATCTCGGGACAGTTCGGTTGGGTGTTTATGGCTACACCTTC.